This entry is about one T cell receptor (beta chain). The sample belongs to a study of blood T cell repertoires in COVID-19. With 2 bases removed from V and 4 bases from J, the gap between germline ends came to 11 bases. Germline V CDR1 and CDR2: KGHSH, LQKENI. The CDR3 is 14 residues long. Profiled with immunoSEQ multiplex PCR; TCRdb holds only in-frame clones, not every one. The sample records approximately 200,000 clones, more than 75% being singletons. Sequencing was performed on peripheral blood. The clonotype was recovered from a man in his forties or fifties with acute or convalescent COVID-19. The chain joins TRBV18 to TRBJ1-1; D ambiguous. The CDR3 region is CASSPSGRGTEAFF. The CDR3, as DNA: TGTGCCAGCTCACCAAGCGGGCGGGGCACTGAAGCTTTCTTT.